This record covers a single TCR beta chain. Assay used: immunoSEQ multiplex PCR; TCRdb lists only in-frame clones, some missing. Of approximately 150,000 clones in the sample, 92% were seen once. This sample stems from a study of T cell responses to AZD1222 COVID-19 vaccine. The CDR3 length is 15 residues. The germline gives CDR1 SGHVS, CDR2 FQNEAQ. V was cut by 2 bases and J by 3 bases, with 10 bases left in between. The sequence came from an adult who received the AZD1222 COVID-19 vaccine. V and J are TRBV7-8 and TRBJ2-2; no reliable D call. The starting material was peripheral blood, obtained 28 days after the second AZD1222 dose. The CDR3 nucleotides read TGTGCCAGCAGCTTAAGCCTAGACCACACCGGGGAGCTGTTTTTT. Protein sequence: CASSLSLDHTGELFF.